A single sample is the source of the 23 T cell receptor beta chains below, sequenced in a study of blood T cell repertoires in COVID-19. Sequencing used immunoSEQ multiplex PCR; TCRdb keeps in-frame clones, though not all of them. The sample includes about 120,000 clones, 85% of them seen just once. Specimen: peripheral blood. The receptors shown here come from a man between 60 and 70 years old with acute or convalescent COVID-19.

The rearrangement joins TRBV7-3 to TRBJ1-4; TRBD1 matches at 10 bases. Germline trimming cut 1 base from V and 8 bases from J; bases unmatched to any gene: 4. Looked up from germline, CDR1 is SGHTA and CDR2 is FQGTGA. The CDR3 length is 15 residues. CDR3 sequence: CASSLRGTGEEKLFF. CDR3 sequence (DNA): TGTGCCAGCAGCTTAAGAGGGACAGGGGAAGAAAAACTGTTTTTT.

In DNA form, the CDR3 reads TGTGCCAGTAGTATCTACTCGGGGGGTTACGAGCAGTACTTC. Translation gives CASSIYSGGYEQYF. The rearrangement links TRBV19 to TRBJ2-7; 7 bases are shared with TRBD2. V trimming: 3 bases; J trimming: 4 bases; junction bases outside the gene matches: 6. The CDR3 totals 14 residues. The germline V gene encodes CDR1 LNHDA and CDR2 SQIVND (reference sequence).

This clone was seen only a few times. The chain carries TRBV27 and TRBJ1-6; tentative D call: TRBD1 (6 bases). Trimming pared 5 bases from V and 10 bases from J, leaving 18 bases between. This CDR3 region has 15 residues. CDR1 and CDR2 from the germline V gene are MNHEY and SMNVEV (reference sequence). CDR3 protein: CASSVRGPVRSPLHF. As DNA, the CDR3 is TGTGCCAGCAGTGTCAGGGGTCCGGTAAGATCACCCCTCCACTTT.

CDR3 amino acids: CAISERTGTQETQYF. CDR3 in DNA: TGTGCCATCAGTGAGCGGACAGGGACCCAAGAGACCCAGTACTTC. This chain uses TRBV10-3 with TRBJ2-5, with TRBD1 matching 8 bases. The V segment lost 2 bases and the J segment 1 base; nucleotides outside the gene matches: 3. Germline CDR1 is ENHRY and CDR2 is SYGVKD. The CDR3 spans 15 residues.

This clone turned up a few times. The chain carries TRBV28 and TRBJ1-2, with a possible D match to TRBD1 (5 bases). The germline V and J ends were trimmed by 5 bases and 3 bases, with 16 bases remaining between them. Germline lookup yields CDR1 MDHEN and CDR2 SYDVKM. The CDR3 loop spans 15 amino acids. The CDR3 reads CASSPQGKGYYGYTF. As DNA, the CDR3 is TGTGCCAGCAGTCCCCAGGGAAAGGGATACTATGGCTACACCTTC.

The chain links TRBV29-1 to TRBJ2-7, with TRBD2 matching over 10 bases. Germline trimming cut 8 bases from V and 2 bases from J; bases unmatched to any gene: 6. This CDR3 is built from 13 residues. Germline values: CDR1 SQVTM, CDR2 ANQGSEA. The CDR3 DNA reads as TGCAGCACCAGGCTAGCGGGGGCCTACGAGCAGTACTTC. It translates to CSTRLAGAYEQYF.

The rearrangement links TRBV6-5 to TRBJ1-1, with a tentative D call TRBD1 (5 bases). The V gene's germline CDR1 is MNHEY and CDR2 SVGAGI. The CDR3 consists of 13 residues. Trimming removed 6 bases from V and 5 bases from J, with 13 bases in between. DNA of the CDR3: TGTGCCAGCAGAGGCCAGGGATCGACTGAAGCTTTCTTT. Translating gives CASRGQGSTEAFF.

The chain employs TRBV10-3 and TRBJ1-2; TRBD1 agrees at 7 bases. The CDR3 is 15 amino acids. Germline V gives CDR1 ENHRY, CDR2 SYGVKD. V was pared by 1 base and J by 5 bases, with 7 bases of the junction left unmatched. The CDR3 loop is CAISELEGARYGYTF. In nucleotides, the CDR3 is TGTGCCATCAGTGAGTTGGAGGGGGCTCGGTATGGCTACACCTTC.

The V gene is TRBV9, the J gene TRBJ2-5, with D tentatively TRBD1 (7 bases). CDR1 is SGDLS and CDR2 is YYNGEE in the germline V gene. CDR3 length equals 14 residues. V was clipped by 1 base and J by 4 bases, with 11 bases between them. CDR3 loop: CASSVSGGGETQYF. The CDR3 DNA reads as TGTGCCAGCAGCGTATCAGGGGGAGGAGAGACCCAGTACTTC.

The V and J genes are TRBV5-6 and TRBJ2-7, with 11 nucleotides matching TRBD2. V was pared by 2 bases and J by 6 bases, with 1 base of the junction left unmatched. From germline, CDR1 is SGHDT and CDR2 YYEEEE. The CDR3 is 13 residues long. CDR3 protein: CASSFGTSGEQYF. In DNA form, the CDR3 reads TGTGCCAGCAGCTTTGGGACTAGCGGCGAGCAGTACTTC.

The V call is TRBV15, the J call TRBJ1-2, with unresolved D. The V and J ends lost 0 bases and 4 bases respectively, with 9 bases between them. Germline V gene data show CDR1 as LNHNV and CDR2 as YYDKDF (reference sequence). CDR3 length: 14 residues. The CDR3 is CATSRDYISYGYTF. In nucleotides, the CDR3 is TGTGCCACCAGCAGAGATTACATCTCCTATGGCTACACCTTC.

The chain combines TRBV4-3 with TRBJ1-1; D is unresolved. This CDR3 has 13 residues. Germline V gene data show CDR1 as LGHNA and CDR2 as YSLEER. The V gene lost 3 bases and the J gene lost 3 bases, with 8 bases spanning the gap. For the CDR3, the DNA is TGCGCCAGCAGCCAGGATACAGACACTGAAGCTTTCTTT. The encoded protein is CASSQDTDTEAFF.

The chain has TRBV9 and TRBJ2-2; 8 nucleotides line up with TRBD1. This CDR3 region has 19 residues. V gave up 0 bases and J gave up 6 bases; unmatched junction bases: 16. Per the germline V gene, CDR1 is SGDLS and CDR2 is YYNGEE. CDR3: CASSVGVKRKTGVSGELFF. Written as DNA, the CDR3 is TGTGCCAGCAGCGTAGGAGTAAAGCGGAAGACAGGGGTTTCCGGGGAGCTGTTTTTT.

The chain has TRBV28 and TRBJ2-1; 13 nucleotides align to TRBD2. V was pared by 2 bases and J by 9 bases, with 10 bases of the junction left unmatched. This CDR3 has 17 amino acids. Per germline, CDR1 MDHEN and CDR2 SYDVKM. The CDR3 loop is CASSLPWGLAGSLEQFF. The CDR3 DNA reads TGTGCCAGCAGTTTACCCTGGGGACTAGCGGGATCTCTTGAGCAGTTCTTC.

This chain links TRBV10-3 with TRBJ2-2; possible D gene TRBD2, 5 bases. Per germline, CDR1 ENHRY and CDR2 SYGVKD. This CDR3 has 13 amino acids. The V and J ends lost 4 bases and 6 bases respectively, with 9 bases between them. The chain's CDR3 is CAISGLASGELFF. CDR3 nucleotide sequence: TGTGCCATCAGTGGCCTAGCCTCCGGGGAGCTGTTTTTT.

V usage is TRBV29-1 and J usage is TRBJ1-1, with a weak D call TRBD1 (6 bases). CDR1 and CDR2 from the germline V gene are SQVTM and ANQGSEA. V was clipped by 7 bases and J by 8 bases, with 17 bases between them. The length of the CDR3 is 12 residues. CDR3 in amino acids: CSAEGTNHEAFF. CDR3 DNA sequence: TGCAGCGCCGAAGGGACAAACCACGAAGCTTTCTTT.

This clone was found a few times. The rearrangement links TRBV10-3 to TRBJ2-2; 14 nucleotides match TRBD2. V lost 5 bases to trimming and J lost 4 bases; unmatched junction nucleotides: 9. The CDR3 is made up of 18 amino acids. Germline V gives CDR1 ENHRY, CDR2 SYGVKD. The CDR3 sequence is CAISRGLAGDARTGELFF. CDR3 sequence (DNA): TGTGCCATCAGTAGGGGACTAGCGGGAGATGCTCGCACCGGGGAGCTGTTTTTT.

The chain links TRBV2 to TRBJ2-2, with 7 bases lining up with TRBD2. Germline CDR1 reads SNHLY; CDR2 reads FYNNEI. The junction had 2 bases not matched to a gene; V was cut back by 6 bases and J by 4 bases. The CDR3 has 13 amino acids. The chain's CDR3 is CASRSGTTGELFF. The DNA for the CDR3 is TGTGCCAGCAGGAGCGGGACCACCGGGGAGCTGTTTTTT.

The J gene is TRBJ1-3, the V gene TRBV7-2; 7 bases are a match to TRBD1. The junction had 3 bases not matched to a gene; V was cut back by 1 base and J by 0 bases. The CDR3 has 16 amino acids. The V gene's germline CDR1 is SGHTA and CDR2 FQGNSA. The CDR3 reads CASSLDGTDSGNTIYF. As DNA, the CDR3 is TGTGCCAGCAGCTTAGACGGGACAGACTCTGGAAACACCATATATTTT.

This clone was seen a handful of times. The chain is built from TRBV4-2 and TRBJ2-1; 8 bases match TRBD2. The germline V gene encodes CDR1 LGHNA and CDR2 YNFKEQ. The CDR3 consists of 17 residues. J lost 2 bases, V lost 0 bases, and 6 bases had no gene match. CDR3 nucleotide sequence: TGTGCCAGCAGCCAAGAAAGGATAGCGGGACCCTACAATGAGCAGTTCTTC. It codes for CASSQERIAGPYNEQFF.

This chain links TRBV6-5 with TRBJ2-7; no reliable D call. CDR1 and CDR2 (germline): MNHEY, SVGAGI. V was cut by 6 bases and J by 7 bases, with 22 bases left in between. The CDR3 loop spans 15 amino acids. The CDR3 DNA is TGTGCCAGCAGCCTCGACGCGGCCGGCGGTAGGGAGCAGTACTTC. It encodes CASSLDAAGGREQYF.

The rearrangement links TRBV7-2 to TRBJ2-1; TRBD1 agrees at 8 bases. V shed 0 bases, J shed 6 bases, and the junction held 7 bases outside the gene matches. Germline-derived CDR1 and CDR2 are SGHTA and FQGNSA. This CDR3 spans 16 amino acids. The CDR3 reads CASSLASRGLSNEQFF. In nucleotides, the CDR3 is TGTGCCAGCAGCTTAGCGTCCAGGGGGCTGAGCAATGAGCAGTTCTTC.

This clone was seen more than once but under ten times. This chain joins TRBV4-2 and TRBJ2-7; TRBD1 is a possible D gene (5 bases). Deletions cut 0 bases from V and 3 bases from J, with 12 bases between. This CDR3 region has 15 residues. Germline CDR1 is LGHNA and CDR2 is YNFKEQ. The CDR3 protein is CASSQEWAGIYEQYF. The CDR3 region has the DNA TGTGCCAGCAGCCAAGAGTGGGCAGGGATCTACGAGCAGTACTTC.